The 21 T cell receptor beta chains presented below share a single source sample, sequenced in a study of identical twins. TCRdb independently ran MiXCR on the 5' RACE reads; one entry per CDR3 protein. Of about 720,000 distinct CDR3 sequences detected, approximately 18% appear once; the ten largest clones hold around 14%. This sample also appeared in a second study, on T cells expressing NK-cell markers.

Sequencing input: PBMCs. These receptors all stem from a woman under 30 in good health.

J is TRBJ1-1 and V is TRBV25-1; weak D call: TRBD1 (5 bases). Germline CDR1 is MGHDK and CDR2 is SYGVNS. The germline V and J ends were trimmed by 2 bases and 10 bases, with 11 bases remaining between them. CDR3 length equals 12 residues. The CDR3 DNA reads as TGTGCCAGCAGTGAAGAGGGGTCTGGAGCTTTCTTT. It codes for CASSEEGSGAFF.

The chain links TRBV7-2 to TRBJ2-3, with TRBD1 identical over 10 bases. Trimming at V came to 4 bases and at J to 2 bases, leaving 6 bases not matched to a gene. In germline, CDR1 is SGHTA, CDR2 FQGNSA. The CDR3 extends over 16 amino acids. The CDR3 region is CASSSDRGGHTDTQYF. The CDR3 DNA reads TGTGCCAGCAGCTCGGACAGGGGGGGACACACAGATACGCAGTATTTT.

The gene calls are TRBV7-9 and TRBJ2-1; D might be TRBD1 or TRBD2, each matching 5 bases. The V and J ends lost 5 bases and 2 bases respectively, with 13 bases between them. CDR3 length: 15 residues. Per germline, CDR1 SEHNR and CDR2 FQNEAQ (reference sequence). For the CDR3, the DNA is TGTGCCAGCAGCGCCCGGGACCTGACCTACAATGAGCAGTTCTTC. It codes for CASSARDLTYNEQFF. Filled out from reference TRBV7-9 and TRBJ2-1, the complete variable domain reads DTGVSQNPRHKITKRGQNVTFRCDPISEHNRLYWYRQTLGQGPEFLTYFQNEAQLEKSRLLSDRFSAERPKGSFSTLEIQRTEQGDSAMYLCASSARDLTYNEQFFGPGTRLTVL.

CDR3 nucleotides: TGTGCCAGCAGCTTAGCCCGTCGGGGAGCCGGGGAGCTGTTTTTT. Amino acids: CASSLARRGAGELFF. The genes are TRBV7-2 and TRBJ2-2, with D possibly TRBD2 on 5 matching bases. The CDR3 sequence is 15 residues long. Germline V lookup: CDR1 SGHTA, CDR2 FQGNSA. V was cut by 0 bases and J by 6 bases, with 11 bases left in between.

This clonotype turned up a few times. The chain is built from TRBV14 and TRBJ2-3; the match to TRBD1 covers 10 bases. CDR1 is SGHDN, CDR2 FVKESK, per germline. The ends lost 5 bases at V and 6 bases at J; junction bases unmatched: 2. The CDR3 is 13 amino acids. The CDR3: CASSWTGGDTQYF. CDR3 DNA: TGTGCCAGCAGCTGGACAGGGGGTGATACGCAGTATTTT.

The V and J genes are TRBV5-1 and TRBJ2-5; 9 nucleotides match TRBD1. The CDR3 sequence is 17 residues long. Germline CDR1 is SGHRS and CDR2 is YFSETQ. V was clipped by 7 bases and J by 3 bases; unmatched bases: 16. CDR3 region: CASARTGDLLSKETQYF. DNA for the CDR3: TGCGCCAGCGCACGGACAGGGGACCTACTTTCAAAAGAGACCCAGTACTTC.

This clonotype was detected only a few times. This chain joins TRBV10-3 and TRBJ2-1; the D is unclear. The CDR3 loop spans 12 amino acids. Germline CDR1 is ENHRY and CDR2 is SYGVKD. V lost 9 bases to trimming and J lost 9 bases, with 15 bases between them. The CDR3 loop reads CAITASGFEQFF. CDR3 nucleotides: TGTGCCATTACAGCCTCTGGGTTTGAGCAGTTCTTC.

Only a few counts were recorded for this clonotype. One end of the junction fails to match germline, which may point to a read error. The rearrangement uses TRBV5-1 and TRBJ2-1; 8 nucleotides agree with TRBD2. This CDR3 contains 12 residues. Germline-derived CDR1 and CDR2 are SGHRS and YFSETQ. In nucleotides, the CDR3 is TGCGCCAGCAGCTTGGCGACGGGAGGGAGGGTCTTC. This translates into CASSLATGGRVF.

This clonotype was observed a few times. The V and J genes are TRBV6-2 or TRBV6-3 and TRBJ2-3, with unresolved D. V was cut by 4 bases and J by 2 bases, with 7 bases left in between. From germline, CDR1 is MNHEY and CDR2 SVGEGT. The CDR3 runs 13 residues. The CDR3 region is CASSWLDTDTQYF. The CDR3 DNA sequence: TGTGCCAGCAGTTGGCTCGACACAGATACGCAGTATTTT.

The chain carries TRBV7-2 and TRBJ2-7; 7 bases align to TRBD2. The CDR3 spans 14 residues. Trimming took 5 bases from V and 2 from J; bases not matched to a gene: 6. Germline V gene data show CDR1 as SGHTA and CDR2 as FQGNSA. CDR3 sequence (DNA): TGTGCCAGCAGCCGAGCTAGCGGCGCCTACGAGCAGTACTTC. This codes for CASSRASGAYEQYF.

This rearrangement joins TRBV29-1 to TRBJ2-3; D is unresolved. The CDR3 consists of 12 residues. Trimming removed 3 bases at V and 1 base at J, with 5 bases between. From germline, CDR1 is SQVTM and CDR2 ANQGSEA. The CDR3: CSVDSGTDTQYF. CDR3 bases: TGCAGCGTTGACAGCGGCACAGATACGCAGTATTTT.

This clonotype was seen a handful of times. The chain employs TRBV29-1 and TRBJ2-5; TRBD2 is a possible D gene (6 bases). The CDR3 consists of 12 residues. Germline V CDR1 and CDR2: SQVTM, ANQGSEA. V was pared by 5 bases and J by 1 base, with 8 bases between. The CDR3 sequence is CSVRESQETQYF. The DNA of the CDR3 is TGCAGCGTTCGGGAGAGCCAAGAGACCCAGTACTTC.

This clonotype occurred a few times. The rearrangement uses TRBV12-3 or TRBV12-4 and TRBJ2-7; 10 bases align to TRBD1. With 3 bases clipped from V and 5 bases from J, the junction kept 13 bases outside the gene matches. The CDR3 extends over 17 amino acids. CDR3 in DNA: TGTGCCAGCAGTTTTTTGGACAGGGGGGTATTCGAGGACGAGCAGTACTTC. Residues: CASSFLDRGVFEDEQYF.

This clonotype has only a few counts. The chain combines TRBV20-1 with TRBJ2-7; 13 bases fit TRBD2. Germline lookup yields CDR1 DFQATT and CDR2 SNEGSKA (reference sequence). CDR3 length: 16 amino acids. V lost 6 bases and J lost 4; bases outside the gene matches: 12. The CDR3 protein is CSAPRGLAGTSYEQYF. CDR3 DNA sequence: TGCAGTGCGCCGAGGGGACTAGCGGGGACCTCTTACGAGCAGTACTTC.

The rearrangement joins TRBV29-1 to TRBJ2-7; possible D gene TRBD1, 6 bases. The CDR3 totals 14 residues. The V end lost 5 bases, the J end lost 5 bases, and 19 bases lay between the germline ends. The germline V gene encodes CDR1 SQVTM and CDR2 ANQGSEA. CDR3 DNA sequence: TGCAGCGTTCTTCCCCGTACAGGGTTGGACGAGCAGTACTTC. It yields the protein CSVLPRTGLDEQYF.

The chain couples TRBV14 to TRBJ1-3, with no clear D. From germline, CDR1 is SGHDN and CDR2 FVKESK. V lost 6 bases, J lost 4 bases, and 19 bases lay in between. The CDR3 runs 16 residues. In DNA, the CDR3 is TGTGCCAGCAGTCGAAAGCTAGGAGGCGTCGGAAACACCATATATTTT. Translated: CASSRKLGGVGNTIYF.

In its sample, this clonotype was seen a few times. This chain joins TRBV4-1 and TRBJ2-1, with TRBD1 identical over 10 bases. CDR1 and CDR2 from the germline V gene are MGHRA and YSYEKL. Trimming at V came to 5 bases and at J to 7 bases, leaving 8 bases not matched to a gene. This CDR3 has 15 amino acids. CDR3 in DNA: TGCGCCAGCAGCTGGGGGGGACAGGGGTTGAATGAGCAGTTCTTC. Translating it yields CASSWGGQGLNEQFF.

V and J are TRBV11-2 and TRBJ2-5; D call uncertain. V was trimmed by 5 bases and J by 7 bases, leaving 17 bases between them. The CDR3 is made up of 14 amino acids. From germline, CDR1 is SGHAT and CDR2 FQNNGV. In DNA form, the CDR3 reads TGTGCCAGCAGCGGCACCGGGCGTTACGGGACCCAGTACTTC. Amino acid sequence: CASSGTGRYGTQYF.

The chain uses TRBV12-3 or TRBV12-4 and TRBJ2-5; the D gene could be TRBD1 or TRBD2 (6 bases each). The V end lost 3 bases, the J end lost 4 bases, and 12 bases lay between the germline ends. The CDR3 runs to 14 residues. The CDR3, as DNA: TGTGCCAGCAGTTTCCGTCGGGGGCTAGAGACCCAGTACTTC. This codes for CASSFRRGLETQYF.

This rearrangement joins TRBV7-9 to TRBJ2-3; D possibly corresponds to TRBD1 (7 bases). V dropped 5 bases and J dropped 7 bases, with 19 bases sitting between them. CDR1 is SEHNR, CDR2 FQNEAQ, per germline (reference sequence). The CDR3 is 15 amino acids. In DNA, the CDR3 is TGTGCCAGCAGCCTAGACAGGGCGGGGAGGAATACGCAGTATTTT. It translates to CASSLDRAGRNTQYF.

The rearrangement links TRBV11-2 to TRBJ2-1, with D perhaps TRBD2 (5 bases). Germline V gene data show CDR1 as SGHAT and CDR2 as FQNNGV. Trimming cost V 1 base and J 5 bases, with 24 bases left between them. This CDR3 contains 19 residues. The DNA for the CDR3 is TGTGCCAGCAGCTTAGTACCCTCTGGGCCCATAAGCGGCCACAATGAGCAGTTCTTC. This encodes CASSLVPSGPISGHNEQFF.